A single sample is the source of the 14 T cell receptor beta chains below, sequenced in a study of OX40 agonist ivuxolimab in advanced cancers. Here immunoSEQ multiplex PCR was the method, and the copy in TCRdb shows in-frame clones only, minus some. The sample holds 62,000 or so clones, around 85% seen once. The sequencing used CD4+ or CD8+ T cells sorted from blood, collected in a trial of the OX40 agonist ivuxolimab. These receptors all stem from an adult with an advanced solid tumor such as melanoma, head and neck, liver or kidney cancer.

This rearrangement joins TRBV5-4 to TRBJ1-2, with D perhaps matching TRBD1 (6 bases). Germline lookup yields CDR1 SGHNT and CDR2 YYREEE (reference sequence). V shed 2 bases and J shed 7 bases, with 18 bases lying between them. The length of the CDR3 is 15 residues. The chain's CDR3 is CASSLVGGRIGGYTF. CDR3 in DNA: TGTGCCAGCAGCTTAGTGGGGGGCCGGATTGGTGGCTACACCTTC.

This CDR3 reads CASSLTGFSQETQYF. CDR3 DNA sequence: TGTGCCAGCAGCTTGACAGGGTTCAGCCAAGAGACCCAGTACTTC. The chain employs TRBV5-6 and TRBJ2-5; D might be TRBD1 (6 bases). The V end was cut by 1 base, the J end by 1 base, with 11 bases between. The CDR3 is 15 residues long. Germline V gives CDR1 SGHDT, CDR2 YYEEEE. Together with reference TRBV5-6 and TRBJ2-5, the CDR3 gives the full variable domain: DAGVTQSPTHLIKTRGQQVTLRCSPKSGHDTVSWYQQALGQGPQFIFQYYEEEERQRGNFPDRFSGHQFPNYSSELNVNALLLGDSALYLCASSLTGFSQETQYFGPGTRLLVL.

This clone was observed a handful of times. The chain couples TRBV21-1 to TRBJ1-2. TRBV21-1 is assigned pseudogene status. The CDR3 runs 14 residues. The CDR3 bases are TGTGCCAGCAGCCTCCCGGGGTATTACTATGGCTACACCTTC. This translates into CASSLPGYYYGYTF.

This clone has only a few counts. This sequence joins TRBV6-5 and TRBJ1-5; TRBD1 might be the D (5 bases). The CDR3 contains 15 residues. Germline loops: CDR1 MNHEY, CDR2 SVGAGI. The V gene lost 0 bases and the J gene lost 4 bases, with 10 bases spanning the gap. This chain's CDR3 is CASSYSRTPNQPQHF. CDR3 sequence (DNA): TGTGCCAGCAGTTACTCAAGGACACCTAATCAGCCCCAGCATTTT.

The rearrangement joins TRBV5-1 to TRBJ1-2; perhaps TRBD1 as D (5 bases). The CDR3 has 14 amino acids. The germline V gene has CDR1 SGHRS and CDR2 YFSETQ. V was pared by 0 bases and J by 2 bases, with 8 bases between. For the CDR3, the DNA is TGCGCCAGCAGCTTGGTGGGACTCAACTATGGCTACACCTTC. Its translation is CASSLVGLNYGYTF.

The chain is built from TRBV7-6 and TRBJ1-1, with a possible D match to TRBD1 (5 bases). The CDR3 is 14 residues long. CDR1 SGHVS and CDR2 FNYEAQ come from the germline V gene. V dropped 2 bases and J dropped 5 bases, with 12 bases sitting between them. The CDR3 loop is CASSLMAGGTEAFF. For the CDR3, the DNA is TGTGCCAGCAGCTTAATGGCGGGGGGGACTGAAGCTTTCTTT.

The chain recombines TRBV28 with TRBJ2-3; 7 nucleotides agree with TRBD1. The CDR3 contains 15 residues. Germline V gene data show CDR1 as MDHEN and CDR2 as SYDVKM. The junction had 7 bases not matched to a gene; V was cut back by 5 bases and J by 2 bases. In DNA, the CDR3 is TGTGCCAGCAGTCAGGGACAGACATACACAGATACGCAGTATTTT. Protein product: CASSQGQTYTDTQYF.

The gene calls are TRBV6-5 and TRBJ2-7; D gene ambiguous. CDR3 length equals 12 residues. Germline CDR1 reads MNHEY; CDR2 reads SVGAGI. The germline V and J ends were trimmed by 7 bases and 2 bases, with 9 bases remaining between them. DNA for the CDR3: TGTGCCAGCAACGCAGCCCCCTACGAGCAGTACTTC. Its protein is CASNAAPYEQYF.

The chain links TRBV27 to TRBJ2-7; 13 nucleotides match TRBD2. Per the germline V gene, CDR1 is MNHEY and CDR2 is SMNVEV (reference sequence). The junction had 8 bases not matched to a gene; V was cut back by 6 bases and J by 6 bases. This CDR3 spans 15 amino acids. CDR3 in amino acids: CASSPGTSGNGEQYF. DNA of the CDR3: TGTGCCAGCAGCCCGGGGACTAGCGGGAACGGCGAGCAGTACTTC.

This chain connects TRBV19 to TRBJ1-1; D gene unclear. This CDR3 is 13 amino acids long. Trimming took off 7 bases at V and 0 bases at J, with 9 bases between the two ends. Germline V CDR1 and CDR2: LNHDA, SQIVND (reference sequence). The CDR3 sequence: CASKTEMNTEAFF. The CDR3 region has the DNA TGTGCCAGTAAGACGGAGATGAACACTGAAGCTTTCTTT.

This clone occurred a few times. J is TRBJ2-3 and V is TRBV5-1, with a weak D call TRBD1 (6 bases). This CDR3 is built from 15 residues. With 0 bases removed from V and 3 bases from J, the gap between germline ends came to 11 bases. Germline lookup yields CDR1 SGHRS and CDR2 YFSETQ. In DNA form, the CDR3 reads TGCGCCAGCAGCTTGGCTCCAACAGGGACAGATACGCAGTATTTT. This translates into CASSLAPTGTDTQYF.

This clone was seen a handful of times. The chain couples TRBV2 to TRBJ2-7; possible D gene TRBD2, 6 bases. Trimming took off 6 bases at V and 6 bases at J, with 18 bases between the two ends. CDR3 length: 14 amino acids. The germline V gene encodes CDR1 SNHLY and CDR2 FYNNEI. The CDR3 DNA follows: TGTGCCAGCAGACTAGCTCCCTTCACCTCCGAGCAGTACTTC. Its translation: CASRLAPFTSEQYF. Drawing the rest from reference TRBV2 and TRBJ2-7, the complete variable domain is EPEVTQTPSHQVTQMGQEVILRCVPISNHLYFYWYRQILGQKVEFLVSFYNNEISEKSEIFDDQFSVERPDGSNFTLKIRSTKLEDSAMYFCASRLAPFTSEQYFGPGTRLTVT.

The chain carries TRBV7-9 and TRBJ2-2; TRBD2 matches 12 bases. Germline V gene lookup returns CDR1 SEHNR and CDR2 FQNEAQ (reference sequence). Losses at the gene ends were 4 bases for V and 7 bases for J; bases not matched to a gene: 7. The CDR3 is 16 residues long. For the CDR3, the DNA is TGTGCCAGCAGCTCGTCTAGCGGGAGGGCCTTCGGGGAGCTGTTTTTT. This translates into CASSSSSGRAFGELFF.

The chain carries TRBV19 and TRBJ2-7; maybe TRBD1 (7 bases). Germline V gene lookup returns CDR1 LNHDA and CDR2 SQIVND (reference sequence). Trimming pared 5 bases from V and 5 bases from J, leaving 19 bases between. The CDR3 has 15 amino acids. CDR3: CASSPRQGGLNEQYF. CDR3 nucleotide sequence: TGTGCCAGTAGTCCTAGACAGGGAGGCTTGAACGAGCAGTACTTC.